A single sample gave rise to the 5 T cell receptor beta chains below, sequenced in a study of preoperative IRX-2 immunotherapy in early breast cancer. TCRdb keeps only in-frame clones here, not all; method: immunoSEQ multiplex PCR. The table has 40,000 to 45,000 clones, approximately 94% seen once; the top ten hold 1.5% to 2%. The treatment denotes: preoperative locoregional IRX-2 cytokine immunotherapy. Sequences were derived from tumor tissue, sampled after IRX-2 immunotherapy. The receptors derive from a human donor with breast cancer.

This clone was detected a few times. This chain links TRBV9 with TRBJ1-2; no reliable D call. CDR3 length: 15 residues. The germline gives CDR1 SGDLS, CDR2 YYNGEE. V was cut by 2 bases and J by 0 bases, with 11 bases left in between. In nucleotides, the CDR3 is TGTGCCAGCAGCGTGTCCGGACGGCCTAACTATGGCTACACCTTC. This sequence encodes CASSVSGRPNYGYTF.

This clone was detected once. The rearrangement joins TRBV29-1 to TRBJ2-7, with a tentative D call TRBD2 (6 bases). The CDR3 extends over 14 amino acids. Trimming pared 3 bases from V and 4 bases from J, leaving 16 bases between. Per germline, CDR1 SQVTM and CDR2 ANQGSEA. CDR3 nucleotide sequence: TGCAGCGTTGACGGGACTCACGACGGGTACGAGCAGTACTTC. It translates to CSVDGTHDGYEQYF.

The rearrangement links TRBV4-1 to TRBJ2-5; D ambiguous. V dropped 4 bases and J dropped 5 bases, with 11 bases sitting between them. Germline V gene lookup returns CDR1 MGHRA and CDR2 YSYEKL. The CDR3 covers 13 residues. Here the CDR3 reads CASSLGSRETQYF. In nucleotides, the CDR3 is TGCGCCAGCAGCCTTGGCAGCAGGGAGACCCAGTACTTC.

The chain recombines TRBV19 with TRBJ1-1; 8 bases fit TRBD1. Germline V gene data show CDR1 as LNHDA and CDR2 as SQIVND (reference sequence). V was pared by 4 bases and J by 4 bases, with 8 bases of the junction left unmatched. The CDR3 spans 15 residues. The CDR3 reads CASSRNRGSGTEAFF. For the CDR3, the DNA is TGTGCCAGTAGTAGGAACAGGGGGTCGGGCACTGAAGCTTTCTTT. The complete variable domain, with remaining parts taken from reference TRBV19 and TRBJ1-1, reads DGGITQSPKYLFRKEGQNVTLSCEQNLNHDAMYWYRQDPGQGLRLIYYSQIVNDFQKGDIAEGYSVSREKKESFPLTVTSAQKNPTAFYLCASSRNRGSGTEAFFGQGTRLTVV.

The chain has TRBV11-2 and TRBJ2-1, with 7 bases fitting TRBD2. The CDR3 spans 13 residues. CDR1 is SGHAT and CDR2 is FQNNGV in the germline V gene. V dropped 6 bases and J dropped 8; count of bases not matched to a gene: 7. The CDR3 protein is CASSRAGVDEQFF. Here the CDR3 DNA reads TGTGCCAGCAGTAGGGCGGGGGTTGATGAGCAGTTCTTC.